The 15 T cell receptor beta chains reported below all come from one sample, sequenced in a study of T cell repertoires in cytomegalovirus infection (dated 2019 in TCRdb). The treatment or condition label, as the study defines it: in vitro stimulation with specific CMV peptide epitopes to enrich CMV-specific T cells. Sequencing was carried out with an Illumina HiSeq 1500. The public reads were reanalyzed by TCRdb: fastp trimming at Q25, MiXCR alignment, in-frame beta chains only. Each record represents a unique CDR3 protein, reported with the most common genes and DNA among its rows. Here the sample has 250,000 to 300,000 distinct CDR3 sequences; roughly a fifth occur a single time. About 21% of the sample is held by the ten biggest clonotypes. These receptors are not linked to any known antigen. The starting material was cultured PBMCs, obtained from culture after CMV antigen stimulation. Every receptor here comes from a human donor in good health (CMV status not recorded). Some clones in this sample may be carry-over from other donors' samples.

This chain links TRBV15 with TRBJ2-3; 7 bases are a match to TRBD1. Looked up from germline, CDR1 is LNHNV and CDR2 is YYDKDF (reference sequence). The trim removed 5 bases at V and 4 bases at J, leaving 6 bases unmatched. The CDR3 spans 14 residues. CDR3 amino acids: CATSFPGTADTQYF. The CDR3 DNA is TGTGCCACCAGCTTCCCCGGGACAGCAGATACGCAGTATTTT.

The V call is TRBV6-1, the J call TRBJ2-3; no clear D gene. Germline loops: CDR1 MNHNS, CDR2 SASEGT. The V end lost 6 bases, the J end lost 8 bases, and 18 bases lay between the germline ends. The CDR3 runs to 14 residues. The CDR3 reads CASRLDGRGGTQYF. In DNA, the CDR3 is TGTGCCAGCAGACTGGACGGCAGAGGTGGTACGCAGTATTTT.

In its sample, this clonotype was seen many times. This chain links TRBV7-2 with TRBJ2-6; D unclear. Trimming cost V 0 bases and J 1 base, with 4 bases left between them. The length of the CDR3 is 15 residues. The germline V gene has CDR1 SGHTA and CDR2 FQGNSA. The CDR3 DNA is TGTGCCAGCAGCTTAGCTGTATCTGGGGCCAACGTCCTGACTTTC. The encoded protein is CASSLAVSGANVLTF.

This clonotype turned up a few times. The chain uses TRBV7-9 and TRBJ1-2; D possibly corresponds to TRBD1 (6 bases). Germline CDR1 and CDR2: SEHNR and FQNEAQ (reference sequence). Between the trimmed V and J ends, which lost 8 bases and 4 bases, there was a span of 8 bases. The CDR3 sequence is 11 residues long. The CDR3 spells CASGQPYGYTF. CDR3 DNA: TGTGCCAGCGGACAGCCCTATGGCTACACCTTC.

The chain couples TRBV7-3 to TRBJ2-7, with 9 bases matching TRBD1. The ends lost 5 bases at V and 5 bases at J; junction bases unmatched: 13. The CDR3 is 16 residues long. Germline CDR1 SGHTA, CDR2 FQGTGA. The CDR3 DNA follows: TGTGCCAGCAGCCCTTTCCCCGGGACAGGGTTCCACGAGCAGTACTTC. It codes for CASSPFPGTGFHEQYF.

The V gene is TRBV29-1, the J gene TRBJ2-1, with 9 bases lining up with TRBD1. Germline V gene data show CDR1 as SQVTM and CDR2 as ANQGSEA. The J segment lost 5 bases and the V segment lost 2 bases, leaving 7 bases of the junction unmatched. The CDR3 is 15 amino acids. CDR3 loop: CSVEPTGGLNNEQFF. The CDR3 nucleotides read TGCAGCGTTGAACCAACAGGGGGCTTAAACAATGAGCAGTTCTTC.

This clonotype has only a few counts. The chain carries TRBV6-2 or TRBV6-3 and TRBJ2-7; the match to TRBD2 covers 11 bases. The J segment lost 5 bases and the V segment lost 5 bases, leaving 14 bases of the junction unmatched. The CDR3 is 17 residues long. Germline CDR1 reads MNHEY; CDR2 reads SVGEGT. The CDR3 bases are TGTGCCAGCAGTGCACGGAGTCTAGCGGGAGGACTCGACGAGCAGTACTTC. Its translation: CASSARSLAGGLDEQYF.

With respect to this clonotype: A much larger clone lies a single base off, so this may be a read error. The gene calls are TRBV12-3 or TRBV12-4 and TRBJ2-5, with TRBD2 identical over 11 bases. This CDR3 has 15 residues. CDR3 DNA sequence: TGTGCCGGCAGTCTCGGGACTAGCGGTCAAGAGACCCAGTACTTC. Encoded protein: CAGSLGTSGQETQYF.

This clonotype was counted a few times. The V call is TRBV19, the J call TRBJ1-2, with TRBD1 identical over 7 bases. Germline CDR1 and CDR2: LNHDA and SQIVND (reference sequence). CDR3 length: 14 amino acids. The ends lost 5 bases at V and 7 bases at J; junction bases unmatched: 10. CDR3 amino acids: CASSLRTGLPGYTF. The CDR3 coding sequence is TGTGCCAGTAGTCTAAGGACAGGCCTACCTGGCTACACCTTC.

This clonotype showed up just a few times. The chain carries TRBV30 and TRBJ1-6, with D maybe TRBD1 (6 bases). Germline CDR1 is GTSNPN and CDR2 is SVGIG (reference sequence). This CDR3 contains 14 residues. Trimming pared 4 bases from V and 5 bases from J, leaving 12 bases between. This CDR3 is CAWTRTANNSPLHF. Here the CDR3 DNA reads TGTGCCTGGACTAGGACAGCTAATAATTCACCCCTCCACTTT.

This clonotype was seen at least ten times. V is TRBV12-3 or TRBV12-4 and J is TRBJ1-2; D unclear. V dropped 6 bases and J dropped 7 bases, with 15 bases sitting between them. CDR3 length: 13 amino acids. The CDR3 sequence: CASSIGSGGGYTF. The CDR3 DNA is TGTGCCAGCAGCATCGGGTCGGGTGGTGGCTACACCTTC.

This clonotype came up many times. CDR3 DNA sequence: TGTGCCAGCAGCCGGGGACTAGCGGAAGAGACCCAGTACTTC. Residues: CASSRGLAEETQYF. The chain uses TRBV7-2 and TRBJ2-5; 11 bases agree with TRBD2. The V segment lost 5 bases and the J segment 3 bases; nucleotides outside the gene matches: 2. The CDR3 covers 14 residues. Per germline, CDR1 SGHTA and CDR2 FQGNSA. Together with reference TRBV7-2 and TRBJ2-5, the CDR3 gives the full variable domain: GAGVSQSPSNKVTEKGKDVELRCDPISGHTALYWYRQSLGQGLEFLIYFQGNSAPDKSGLPSDRFSAERTGGSVSTLTIQRTQQEDSAVYLCASSRGLAEETQYFGPGTRLLVL.

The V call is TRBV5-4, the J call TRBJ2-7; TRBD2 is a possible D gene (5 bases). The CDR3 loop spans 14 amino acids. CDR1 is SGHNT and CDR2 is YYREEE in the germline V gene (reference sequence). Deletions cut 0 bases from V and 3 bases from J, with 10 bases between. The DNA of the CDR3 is TGTGCCAGCAGCTTGGGGCCGGGATACTACGAGCAGTACGTC. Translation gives CASSLGPGYYEQYV.

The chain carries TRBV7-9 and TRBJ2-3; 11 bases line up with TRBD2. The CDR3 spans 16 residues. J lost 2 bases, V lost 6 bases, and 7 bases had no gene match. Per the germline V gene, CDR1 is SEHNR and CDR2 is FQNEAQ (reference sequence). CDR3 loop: CASSWGLAELTDTQYF. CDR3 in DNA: TGTGCCAGCAGTTGGGGACTAGCGGAACTCACAGATACGCAGTATTTT.

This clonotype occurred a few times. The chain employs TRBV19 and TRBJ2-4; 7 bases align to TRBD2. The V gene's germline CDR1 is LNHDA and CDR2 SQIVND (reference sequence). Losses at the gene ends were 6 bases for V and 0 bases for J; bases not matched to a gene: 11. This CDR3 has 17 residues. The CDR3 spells CASSISSGGGAKNIQYF. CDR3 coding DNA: TGTGCCAGTAGCATATCGAGCGGCGGGGGAGCCAAAAACATTCAGTACTTC.